This T cell receptor (beta chain) was found in a study of cytomegalovirus exposure and HLA in healthy donors. Overall study: There were 100 million to 120 million unique TCR beta sequences, drawn from 150 million to 200 million T cells, in an earlier analysis. Of the donors genotyped, several hundred in all, about 81% fell in the Caucasian-associated ancestry cluster.

This clone was seen just once. Its antigen is still unknown. CDR1 is SGHTA, CDR2 FQGNSA, per germline. The junction had 10 bases not matched to a gene; V was cut back by 1 base and J by 10 bases. The CDR3 length is 15 residues. Overall study results and limits: Altogether, 150 to 200 TCR beta chains were recorded as cytomegalovirus-associated.

Unrecorded immune exposure was likely among donors, who were nominally healthy when sampled. PCR employed 60 Vbeta and 13 Jbeta primers. Profiled with immunoSEQ multiplex PCR; TCRdb holds only in-frame clones, not every one. The repertoire holds 150,000 to 200,000 clones, with more than 65% as singletons. The chain combines TRBV7-2 with TRBJ1-1; 9 nucleotides match TRBD1. This TCR derives from a woman aged 30 to 39 in good health and CMV-seropositive. The specimen was PBMCs. CDR3: CASSLGLGQGLRAFF. The CDR3 DNA reads as TGTGCCAGCAGCTTAGGGTTGGGACAGGGACTTAGAGCTTTCTTT.